These 13 T cell receptor beta chains originate from one sample sequenced in a study of cytomegalovirus exposure and HLA in healthy donors. The assay was immunoSEQ multiplex PCR, and TCRdb's table has in-frame clones only and misses some. The profile shows over 250,000 clones, approximately 83% of them singletons. The sequencing sample was made of PBMCs. These TCRs come from a woman between 18 and 29 years old in good health and CMV-seronegative.

This chain links TRBV9 with TRBJ2-1; D might be TRBD2 (5 bases). In germline, CDR1 is SGDLS, CDR2 YYNGEE. V was shortened by 3 bases and J by 6 bases, with 19 bases between the two germline ends. This CDR3 region has 16 residues. The CDR3 loop is CASSAGLGRAFNEQFF. Here the CDR3 DNA reads TGTGCCAGCAGCGCTGGCCTTGGGAGAGCTTTCAATGAGCAGTTCTTC.

This clone was counted a single time. The chain has TRBV19 and TRBJ1-2; 7 nucleotides align to TRBD1. The CDR3 has 16 amino acids. CDR1 LNHDA and CDR2 SQIVND come from the germline V gene (reference sequence). V shed 4 bases and J 0 bases; nucleotides not matched to a gene: 8. Here the CDR3 reads CASSTGGISSNYGYTF. For the CDR3, the DNA is TGTGCCAGTAGTACAGGGGGAATTTCTTCTAACTATGGCTACACCTTC.

The chain uses TRBV18 and TRBJ2-7, with no clear D. V gave up 3 bases and J gave up 5 bases, with 11 bases separating them. CDR3 length: 13 amino acids. Germline loops: CDR1 KGHSH, CDR2 LQKENI. CDR3 in amino acids: CASSPYGSDEQYF. CDR3 bases: TGTGCCAGCTCACCCTACGGGTCCGACGAGCAGTACTTC. The variable domain in full, completed from reference TRBV18 and TRBJ2-7, reads NAGVMQNPRHLVRRRGQEARLRCSPMKGHSHVYWYRQLPEEGLKFMVYLQKENIIDESGMPKERFSAEFPKEGPSILRIQQVVRGDSAAYFCASSPYGSDEQYFGPGTRLTVT.

The rearrangement uses TRBV28 and TRBJ1-2; TRBD1 agrees at 10 bases. V lost 4 bases and J lost 4; bases outside the gene matches: 9. Germline V gives CDR1 MDHEN, CDR2 SYDVKM. The CDR3 consists of 16 residues. In DNA, the CDR3 is TGTGCCAGCAGTTCGCCTCGGACAGGGGGTACCTATGGCTACACCTTC. Protein sequence: CASSSPRTGGTYGYTF.

The genes are TRBV7-9 and TRBJ2-7; D may be TRBD2 (6 bases). V dropped 7 bases and J dropped 3 bases, with 13 bases sitting between them. CDR3 length equals 13 residues. Germline CDR1 SEHNR, CDR2 FQNEAQ (reference sequence). The CDR3 region has the DNA TGTGCCAGCACCTCCGTCGGGGGCTACGAGCAGTACTTC. Translating gives CASTSVGGYEQYF.

The rearrangement links TRBV27 to TRBJ2-7; D remains unclear. Germline V gives CDR1 MNHEY, CDR2 SMNVEV (reference sequence). V was pared by 7 bases and J by 3 bases, with 16 bases between. The CDR3 has 14 residues. CDR3 DNA: TGTGCCAGCACCGCATCCGGAACAGTCTACGAGCAGTACTTC. As protein: CASTASGTVYEQYF.

The rearrangement uses TRBV7-2 and TRBJ1-1, with D tentatively TRBD1 (6 bases). The germline gives CDR1 SGHTA, CDR2 FQGNSA. This CDR3 has 15 amino acids. Deletions cut 5 bases from V and 6 bases from J, with 19 bases between. DNA of the CDR3: TGTGCCAGCAGCCGTCCTCCGGGACATAGTCCTGAAGCTTTCTTT. As protein: CASSRPPGHSPEAFF. Using reference TRBV7-2 and TRBJ1-1 for the parts outside the CDR3, the full variable domain is GAGVSQSPSNKVTEKGKDVELRCDPISGHTALYWYRQSLGQGLEFLIYFQGNSAPDKSGLPSDRFSAERTGGSVSTLTIQRTQQEDSAVYLCASSRPPGHSPEAFFGQGTRLTVV.

V and J are TRBV6-5 and TRBJ2-7, with a possible D match to TRBD2 (6 bases). The germline V gene has CDR1 MNHEY and CDR2 SVGAGI. The CDR3 loop spans 14 amino acids. Trimming shortened V by 5 bases and J by 0 bases, and 11 bases separated the two germline ends. The CDR3 nucleotides read TGTGCCAGCAGTCAAGGGACTTCCTCCTACGAGCAGTACTTC. Amino acids: CASSQGTSSYEQYF.

The CDR3 region has the DNA TGTGCCAGCACCACTCGGCCCCGGGGCGAGCAGTACTTC. This gives the protein CASTTRPRGEQYF. The rearrangement uses TRBV6-5 and TRBJ2-7; possibly TRBD2 for D (5 bases). Trimming stripped 7 bases from V and 6 bases from J, with 16 bases between. CDR1 and CDR2 (germline): MNHEY, SVGAGI. There are 13 residues in the CDR3.

The gene calls are TRBV2 and TRBJ2-7; 7 bases are a match to TRBD1. The CDR3 runs to 13 residues. The trim removed 9 bases at V and 0 bases at J, leaving 5 bases unmatched. Per germline, CDR1 SNHLY and CDR2 FYNNEI. This CDR3 is CARSRDSSYEQYF. CDR3 DNA sequence: TGTGCCAGATCCCGGGACAGCTCCTACGAGCAGTACTTC.

The J gene is TRBJ2-5, the V gene TRBV10-1; 10 positions agree with TRBD2. Looked up from germline, CDR1 is WNHNN and CDR2 is SYGVQD (reference sequence). V shed 5 bases and J 5 bases; nucleotides not matched to a gene: 2. This CDR3 is built from 13 residues. The CDR3 DNA reads as TGCGCCAGCAGTCTAGCGGGAGTGGAGACCCAGTACTTC. Translating it yields CASSLAGVETQYF.

This clone was counted once. V usage is TRBV28 and J usage is TRBJ1-4; TRBD1 matches 12 bases. The CDR3 runs to 14 residues. Trimming took 5 bases from V and 7 from J; bases not matched to a gene: 2. The V gene's germline CDR1 is MDHEN and CDR2 SYDVKM. In DNA, the CDR3 is TGTGCCAGCAGTGAGGGACAGGGGGCTGAAAAACTGTTTTTT. It encodes CASSEGQGAEKLFF.

The V call is TRBV7-9, the J call TRBJ2-7; no clear D gene. Germline CDR1 is SEHNR and CDR2 is FQNEAQ (reference sequence). Trimming removed 2 bases from V and 2 bases from J, with 16 bases in between. This CDR3 contains 16 residues. The CDR3 sequence is CASSLNTPLPTYEQYF. Here the CDR3 DNA reads TGTGCCAGCAGCTTAAACACACCACTACCAACCTACGAGCAGTACTTC.